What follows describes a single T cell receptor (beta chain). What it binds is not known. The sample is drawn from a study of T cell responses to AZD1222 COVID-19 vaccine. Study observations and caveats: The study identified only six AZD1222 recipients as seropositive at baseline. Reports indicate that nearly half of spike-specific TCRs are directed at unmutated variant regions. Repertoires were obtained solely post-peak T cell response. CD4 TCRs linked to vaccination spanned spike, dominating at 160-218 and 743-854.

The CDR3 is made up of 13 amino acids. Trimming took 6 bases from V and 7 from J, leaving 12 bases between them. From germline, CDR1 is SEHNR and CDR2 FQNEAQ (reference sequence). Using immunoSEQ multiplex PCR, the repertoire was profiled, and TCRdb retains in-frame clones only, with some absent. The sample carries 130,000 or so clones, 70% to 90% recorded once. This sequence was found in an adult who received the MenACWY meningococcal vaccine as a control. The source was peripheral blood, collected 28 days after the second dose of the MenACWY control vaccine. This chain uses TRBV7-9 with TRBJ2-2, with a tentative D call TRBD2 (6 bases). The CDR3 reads CASSSGTRGELFF. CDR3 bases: TGTGCCAGCAGTTCCGGGACTCGCGGGGAGCTGTTTTTT.